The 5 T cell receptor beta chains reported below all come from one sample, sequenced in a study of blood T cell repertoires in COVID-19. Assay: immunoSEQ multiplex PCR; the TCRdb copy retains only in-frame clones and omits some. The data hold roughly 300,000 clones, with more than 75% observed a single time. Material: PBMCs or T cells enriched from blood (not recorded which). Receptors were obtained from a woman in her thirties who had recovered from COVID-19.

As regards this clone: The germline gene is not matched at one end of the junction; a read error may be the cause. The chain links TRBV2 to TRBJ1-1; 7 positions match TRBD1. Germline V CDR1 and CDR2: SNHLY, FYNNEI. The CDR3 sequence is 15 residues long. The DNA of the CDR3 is TGTGCCACTCTTCGGGACAGCGCGATGAACGCTGAAGCTTTCTTT. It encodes CATLRDSAMNAEAFF.

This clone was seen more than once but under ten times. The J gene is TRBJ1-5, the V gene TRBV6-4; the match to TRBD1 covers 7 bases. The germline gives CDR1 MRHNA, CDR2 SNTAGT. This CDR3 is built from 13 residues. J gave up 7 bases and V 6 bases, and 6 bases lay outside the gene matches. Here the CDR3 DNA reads TGTGCCAGCAGCGCTACAGGGGCCCAGCCCCAGCATTTT. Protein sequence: CASSATGAQPQHF.

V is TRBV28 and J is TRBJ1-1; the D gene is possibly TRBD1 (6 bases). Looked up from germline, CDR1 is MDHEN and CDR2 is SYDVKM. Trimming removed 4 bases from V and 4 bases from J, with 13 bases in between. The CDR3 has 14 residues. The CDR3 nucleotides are TGTGCCAGCAGTTCTAGTGGGGGCTCCACTGAAGCTTTCTTT. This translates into CASSSSGGSTEAFF.

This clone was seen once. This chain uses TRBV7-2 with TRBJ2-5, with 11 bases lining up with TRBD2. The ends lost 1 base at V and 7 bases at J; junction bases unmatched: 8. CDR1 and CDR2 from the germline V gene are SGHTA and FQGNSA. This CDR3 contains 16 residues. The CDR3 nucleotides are TGTGCCAGCAGCTTAGGGTCTAGCGGGGGGCCCGGGACCCAGTACTTC. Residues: CASSLGSSGGPGTQYF.

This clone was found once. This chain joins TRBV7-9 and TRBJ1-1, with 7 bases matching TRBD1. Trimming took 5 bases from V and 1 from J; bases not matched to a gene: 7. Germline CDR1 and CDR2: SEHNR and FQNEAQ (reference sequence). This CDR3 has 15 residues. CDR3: CASSDQGGQNTEAFF. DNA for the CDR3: TGTGCCAGCAGCGATCAGGGGGGACAGAACACTGAAGCTTTCTTT.